This T cell receptor (beta chain) was sequenced during a study of CD4 and CD8 cells across lung adenocarcinoma regions. The patients had localized lung adenocarcinoma, a non-small cell subtype. Germline V gene data show CDR1 as MNHEY and CDR2 as SVGAGI. The CDR3 is made up of 15 amino acids. One entry per CDR3 protein, called by TCRdb with MiXCR from the PCR reads. The sample includes about 12,000 distinct CDR3 sequences, 56% of them seen just once. This TCR was recovered from a female donor with lung adenocarcinoma. The CD4 and CD8 labels of this study may be unreliable. Material: CD8+ T cells from the margin of a lung tumor. The genes are TRBV6-5 and TRBJ2-1; possible D gene TRBD2, 6 bases. The J call may be wrong; the DNA end is better matched by TRBJ2-7. CDR3 sequence reads: CASSYNAGPTYEQYF. The CDR3 coding sequence is TGTGCCAGCAGTTACAATGCGGGGCCAACCTACGAGCAGTACTTC.